This T cell receptor (beta chain) was identified during a study of CD8+CD57+ T cells in acquired aplastic anemia. Study-level background: DNA per sorted CD4+ or CD8+ sample ranged roughly 0.19 to 30 ug, averaging roughly 3.5 ug.

Remarks on this clonotype: Its antigen is not identified.

Using genomic DNA as the template, TCR beta VDJ and CDR3 profiling was carried out. TCRdb re-called the reads through MiXCR, storing one row per CDR3 protein. This table holds around 150,000 distinct CDR3 sequences, 40% to 60% found once. The ends were cut back, 6 bases at V and 13 bases at J, with 19 bases in the middle. CDR1 is SNHLY, CDR2 FYNNEI, per germline. This CDR3 contains 14 residues. For sequencing, patients were chosen who had shown expansion of CD8+CD57+ cells by flow cytometry. No patient had been given any therapy when blood was sampled. General study results and limits: Controls and patients did not differ significantly in CD8+ Simpson's diversity. The study identified 25 to 30 CD8+ CDR3 sequences shared by patients and controls.

This chain connects TRBV2 to TRBJ1-6; D possibly corresponds to TRBD1 (6 bases). The clonotype was recovered from a human donor with aplastic anemia. Sequencing input: sorted CD4+, CD8+, or CD8+CD57+ T cells (not recorded which) from PBMCs. The CDR3 spells CASRRQDVMSPLHF. In DNA form, the CDR3 reads TGTGCCAGCAGGCGACAGGATGTGATGTCGCCCCTCCACTTT.